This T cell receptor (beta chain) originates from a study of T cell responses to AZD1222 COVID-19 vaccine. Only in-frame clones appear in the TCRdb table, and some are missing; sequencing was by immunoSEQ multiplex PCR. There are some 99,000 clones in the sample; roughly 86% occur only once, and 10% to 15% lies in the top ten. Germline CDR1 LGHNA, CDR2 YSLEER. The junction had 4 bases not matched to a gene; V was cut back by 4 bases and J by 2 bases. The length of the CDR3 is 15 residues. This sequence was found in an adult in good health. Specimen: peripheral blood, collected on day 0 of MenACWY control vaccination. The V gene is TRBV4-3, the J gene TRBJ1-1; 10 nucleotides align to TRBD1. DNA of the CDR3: TGCGCCAGCAGCCTAAGGGACAGGGGTAACACTGAAGCTTTCTTT. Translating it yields CASSLRDRGNTEAFF.